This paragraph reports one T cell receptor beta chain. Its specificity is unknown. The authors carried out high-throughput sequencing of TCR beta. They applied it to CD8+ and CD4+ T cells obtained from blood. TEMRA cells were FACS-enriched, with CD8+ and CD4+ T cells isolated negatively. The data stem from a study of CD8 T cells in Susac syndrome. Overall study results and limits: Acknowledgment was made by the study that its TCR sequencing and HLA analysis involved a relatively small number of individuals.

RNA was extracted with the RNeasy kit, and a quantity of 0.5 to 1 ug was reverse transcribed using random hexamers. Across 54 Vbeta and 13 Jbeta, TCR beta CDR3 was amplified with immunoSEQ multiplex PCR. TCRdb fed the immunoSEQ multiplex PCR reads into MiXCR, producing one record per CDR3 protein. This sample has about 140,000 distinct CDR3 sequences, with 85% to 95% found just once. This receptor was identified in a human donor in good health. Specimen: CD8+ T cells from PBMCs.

CDR3 sequence (DNA): TGTGCCAGCAGCGCCCTTGGGAGGATGGAGACCCAGTACTTC. Its protein product is CASSALGRMETQYF. V and J are TRBV9 and TRBJ2-5; the D gene is possibly TRBD2 (6 bases). The V gene's germline CDR1 is SGDLS and CDR2 YYNGEE. Trimming took off 3 bases at V and 5 bases at J, with 14 bases between the two ends. There are 14 residues in the CDR3.